A selection of T cell receptor beta chains follows, all from one sample in a study of shared clonotypes between healthy human individuals. Profiled with immunoSEQ multiplex PCR; TCRdb holds only in-frame clones, not every one. This sample yields about 470,000 clones, of which roughly 77% are seen a single time; under 15% belongs to the top ten. The sample taken for sequencing was PBMCs. These receptors all come from a woman in her 40s in good health. Some clones in this sample may be carry-over from other donors' samples. Both conserved end residues are part of each CDR3. Fields, in order: CDR3 protein, CDR3 length, V gene, J gene.

cdr3_aa: CASSFAGNQPQHF
cdr3_length: 13
v_call: TRBV19
j_call: TRBJ1-5

cdr3_aa: CAWSVLGEVSYEQYF
cdr3_length: 15
v_call: TRBV30
j_call: TRBJ2-7

cdr3_aa: CASSSGLAGELAKNIQYF
cdr3_length: 18
v_call: TRBV28
j_call: TRBJ2-4

cdr3_aa: CASSPSGGRNTEAFF
cdr3_length: 15
v_call: TRBV18
j_call: TRBJ1-1

cdr3_aa: CASSPTPGELVGSTNEKLFF
cdr3_length: 20
v_call: TRBV5-1
j_call: TRBJ1-4

cdr3_aa: CASSGQGAGWSNQPQHF
cdr3_length: 17
v_call: TRBV2
j_call: TRBJ1-5

cdr3_aa: CASYSGSYEQYF
cdr3_length: 12
v_call: TRBV28
j_call: TRBJ2-7

cdr3_aa: CASSIDPTGWDEQYF
cdr3_length: 15
v_call: TRBV19
j_call: TRBJ2-7

cdr3_aa: CSVARDSTYEQYF
cdr3_length: 13
v_call: TRBV29-1
j_call: -

cdr3_aa: CASAPGLHNSSNQPQHF
cdr3_length: 17
v_call: TRBV19
j_call: TRBJ1-5

cdr3_aa: CASKKREVDEQYF
cdr3_length: 13
v_call: TRBV6-5
j_call: TRBJ2-7

cdr3_aa: CASSKAPQGTTMDGSNQPQHF
cdr3_length: 21
v_call: TRBV21-1
j_call: TRBJ1-5

cdr3_aa: CASSLAGRGKYF
cdr3_length: 12
v_call: TRBV7-9
j_call: TRBJ2-7

cdr3_aa: CASSAGGPYTGELFF
cdr3_length: 15
v_call: TRBV6-5
j_call: TRBJ2-2

cdr3_aa: CASSDRDQPQHF
cdr3_length: 12
v_call: TRBV7-2
j_call: TRBJ1-5

cdr3_aa: CATTWTANTEAFF
cdr3_length: 13
v_call: TRBV6-1
j_call: TRBJ1-1

cdr3_aa: CASSPDRDGEQYF
cdr3_length: 13
v_call: TRBV18
j_call: TRBJ2-7

cdr3_aa: CASSLSWAGHGTGNNEQFF
cdr3_length: 19
v_call: TRBV27
j_call: TRBJ2-1

cdr3_aa: CASSYYDEQYF
cdr3_length: 11
v_call: TRBV7-2
j_call: TRBJ2-7

cdr3_aa: CASSFGGGNTEAFF
cdr3_length: 14
v_call: TRBV28
j_call: TRBJ1-1

cdr3_aa: CASSPSGRRDNEQFF
cdr3_length: 15
v_call: TRBV7-2
j_call: TRBJ2-1

cdr3_aa: CASSEQDFYEQYF
cdr3_length: 13
v_call: TRBV6-1
j_call: TRBJ2-7

cdr3_aa: CSARERTGYF
cdr3_length: 10
v_call: TRBV20-1
j_call: TRBJ1-3

cdr3_aa: CASSFIRDRGSSPLHF
cdr3_length: 16
v_call: TRBV28
j_call: TRBJ1-6

cdr3_aa: CASSWNTEAFF
cdr3_length: 11
v_call: TRBV13
j_call: TRBJ1-1

cdr3_aa: CASSGGDGDTQYF
cdr3_length: 13
v_call: TRBV2
j_call: TRBJ2-3

cdr3_aa: CASNTYEQYF
cdr3_length: 10
v_call: TRBV27
j_call: -

cdr3_aa: CASSFTIGLAGSEQFF
cdr3_length: 16
v_call: TRBV28
j_call: TRBJ2-1

cdr3_aa: CSHARTSGRSEQFF
cdr3_length: 14
v_call: TRBV29-1
j_call: TRBJ2-1

cdr3_aa: CASSLNRGLGYTF
cdr3_length: 13
v_call: TRBV11-2
j_call: TRBJ1-2

cdr3_aa: CASKPSSTDTQYF
cdr3_length: 13
v_call: TRBV6-1
j_call: TRBJ2-3

cdr3_aa: CASSLRAGAGGYTF
cdr3_length: 14
v_call: TRBV18
j_call: TRBJ1-2

cdr3_aa: CASSSYPPAGTGGADTQYF
cdr3_length: 19
v_call: TRBV19
j_call: TRBJ2-3

cdr3_aa: CASSLTSYEQYF
cdr3_length: 12
v_call: TRBV28
j_call: TRBJ2-7

cdr3_aa: CASSSLGGGGRGDTQYF
cdr3_length: 17
v_call: TRBV28
j_call: TRBJ2-3

cdr3_aa: CAINRDSDQPQHF
cdr3_length: 13
v_call: TRBV10-3
j_call: TRBJ1-5

cdr3_aa: CAISESGRGNPYGYTF
cdr3_length: 16
v_call: TRBV10-3
j_call: TRBJ1-2

cdr3_aa: CASSLAQNELYNEQFF
cdr3_length: 16
v_call: TRBV7-8
j_call: TRBJ2-1

cdr3_aa: CASSVGQNTGELFF
cdr3_length: 14
v_call: TRBV5-1
j_call: TRBJ2-2

cdr3_aa: CASSLPGGGITEAFF
cdr3_length: 15
v_call: TRBV5-4
j_call: TRBJ1-1